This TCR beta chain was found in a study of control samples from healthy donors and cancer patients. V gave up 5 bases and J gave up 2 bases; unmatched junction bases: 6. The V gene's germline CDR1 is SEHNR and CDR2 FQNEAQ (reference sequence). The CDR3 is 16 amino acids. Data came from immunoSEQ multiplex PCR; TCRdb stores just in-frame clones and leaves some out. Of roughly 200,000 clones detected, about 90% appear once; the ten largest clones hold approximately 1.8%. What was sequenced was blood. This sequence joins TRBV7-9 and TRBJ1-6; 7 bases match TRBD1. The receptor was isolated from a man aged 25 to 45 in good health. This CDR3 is CASSPQGMTYNSPLHF. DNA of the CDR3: TGTGCCAGCAGCCCACAGGGGATGACCTATAATTCACCCCTCCACTTT.